This TCR beta chain is from a study of blood T cell repertoires in COVID-19. CDR1 is SGHTA and CDR2 is FQGNSA in the germline V gene. The CDR3 sequence is 14 residues long. The V gene end was trimmed by 3 bases and the J gene end by 7 bases; junction bases not matched to a gene: 1. In the authors' workflow: The assay estimated nucleated cells by amplifying reference gene primers. This table comes from immunoSEQ multiplex PCR, and its TCRdb copy is limited to in-frame clones, with some not included. Clonal size and the V and J genes are those of that table, whereas D and trimming came from the DNA. The top ten clones hold approximately 25% of a sample with over 85,000 clones, 70% to 85% of them seen once.

The sample was peripheral blood. The source of this sequence is a man aged 55 to 70 with acute or convalescent COVID-19. This chain joins TRBV7-2 and TRBJ2-1, with 12 bases fitting TRBD2. CDR3 in amino acids: CASSFTSGGNEQFF. CDR3 nucleotide sequence: TGTGCCAGCAGCTTCACTAGCGGGGGGAATGAGCAGTTCTTC.